The rows below give T cell receptor beta chains drawn from one sample of a study of blood T cell repertoires in COVID-19. The protocol was immunoSEQ multiplex PCR, while the TCRdb copy is restricted to in-frame clones and leaves out a portion. Among 150,000 to 200,000 clones listed, around 81% were seen once. Sequenced material: peripheral blood. All receptors derive from a human donor with acute or convalescent COVID-19. The donor label of this sample is uncertain. CDR3s include the opening cysteine and the closing phenylalanine or tryptophan. D genes are given only for firm matches. Expanded clones get a size class; other rows say once, few or many, or leave the size out.

cdr3_length | clone_size | d_call | j_call | v_call | cdr3_aa | cdr3_nt
14 | NA | NA | TRBJ1-1 | TRBV6-6 | CASSPPGEATEAFF | TGTGCCAGCAGTCCCCCGGGGGAGGCCACTGAAGCTTTCTTT
18 | NA | NA | TRBJ1-2 | TRBV27 | CASSSYGTAGRINYGYTF | TGTGCCAGCAGTTCGTACGGGACGGCGGGGAGGATTAACTATGGCTACACCTTC
15 | NA | TRBD1 | TRBJ1-6 | TRBV27 | CASSPKDRGESPLHF | TGTGCCAGCAGTCCCAAAGACAGGGGAGAATCACCCCTCCACTTT
14 | NA | TRBD1 | TRBJ2-4 | TRBV29-1 | CSVETGATKNIQYF | TGCAGCGTTGAGACAGGGGCAACCAAAAACATTCAGTACTTC
15 | NA | NA | TRBJ2-7 | TRBV28 | CASSADWAGNYEQYF | TGTGCCAGCAGCGCTGACTGGGCGGGAAACTACGAGCAGTACTTC
16 | NA | TRBD2 | TRBJ2-7 | TRBV7-9 | CASSNEASGVSYEQYF | TGTGCCAGCAGCAACGAGGCTAGCGGGGTTTCCTACGAGCAGTACTTC
21 | once | TRBD1 | TRBJ2-1 | TRBV6-6 | CASSREPPGQGKGSSYNEQFF | TGTGCCAGCAGCCGCGAACCTCCGGGACAGGGGAAAGGTAGCTCCTACAATGAGCAGTTCTTC
14 | NA | TRBD1 | TRBJ1-2 | TRBV9 | CASSVAQGISGYTF | TGTGCCAGCAGCGTAGCACAGGGGATAAGCGGCTACACCTTC
16 | once | TRBD1 | TRBJ2-5 | TRBV9 | CASSVAPTGYMETQYF | TGTGCCAGCAGCGTAGCCCCGACAGGGTATATGGAGACCCAGTACTTC
12 | NA | NA | TRBJ1-5 | TRBV6-5 | CASSGFSQPQHF | TGTGCCAGTTCAGGGTTTTCGCAGCCCCAGCATTTT
16 | NA | TRBD2 | TRBJ2-7 | TRBV14 | CASSHPSGRKTYEQYF | TGTGCCAGCAGTCATCCTAGCGGGAGAAAAACCTACGAGCAGTACTTC
14 | few | NA | TRBJ1-4 | TRBV5-1 | CASSLAEASEKLFF | TGCGCCAGCAGCTTGGCCGAGGCTAGTGAAAAACTGTTTTTT
15 | NA | NA | TRBJ2-7 | TRBV6-5 | CASRAGVELSYEQYF | TGTGCCAGCAGAGCAGGGGTTGAACTCTCCTACGAGCAGTACTTC
15 | NA | TRBD2 | TRBJ2-1 | TRBV7-3 | CASSLDRTSYNEQFF | TGTGCCAGCAGCTTAGACCGGACTAGCTACAATGAGCAGTTCTTC
15 | NA | TRBD2 | TRBJ2-7 | TRBV5-8 | CASSLRRLAAYEQYF | TGTGCCAGCAGCTTGAGGAGACTAGCGGCCTACGAGCAGTACTTC
16 | NA | TRBD2 | TRBJ2-3 | TRBV7-2 | CASSFSGGPTTDTQYF | TGTGCCAGCAGCTTTAGCGGGGGGCCTACCACAGATACGCAGTATTTT
18 | NA | NA | TRBJ2-6 | TRBV7-3 | CASSLRAGWGAGANVLTF | TGTGCCAGCAGCTTACGGGCAGGGTGGGGCGCTGGGGCCAACGTCCTGACTTTC
15 | NA | TRBD2 | TRBJ2-7 | TRBV19 | CASSMSGTGSYEQYF | TGTGCCAGTAGTATGAGCGGGACGGGGTCCTACGAGCAGTACTTC
14 | NA | TRBD1 | TRBJ1-4 | TRBV25-1 | CASSWDRGSQKLFF | TGTGCCAGCAGCTGGGACAGGGGGTCACAAAAACTGTTTTTT
15 | NA | TRBD2 | TRBJ2-1 | TRBV28 | CATKQGLAGGTEQFF | TGTGCCACCAAACAGGGACTAGCGGGAGGAACTGAGCAGTTCTTC
14 | NA | NA | TRBJ2-2 | TRBV5-1 | CASSSRVSTGELFF | TGCGCCAGCAGCTCCAGGGTTTCCACCGGGGAGCTGTTTTTT
17 | NA | NA | TRBJ1-1 | TRBV30 | CAWSLDRSPSGNTEAFF | TGTGCCTGGAGTCTTGACAGGTCTCCCAGTGGGAACACTGAAGCTTTCTTT
16 | NA | NA | TRBJ1-2 | TRBV10-2 | CASSWDSAGSNYGYTF | TGCGCCAGCAGCTGGGACTCCGCAGGGTCAAACTATGGCTACACCTTC
14 | NA | NA | TRBJ1-1 | TRBV5-1 | CASSFAQGGTEAFF | TGCGCCAGCAGCTTCGCACAGGGTGGCACTGAAGCTTTCTTT